This T cell receptor (beta chain) was profiled in a study of regulatory T cells. The PCR used 52 TRBV and 13 TRBJ primers. Profiling relied on immunoSEQ multiplex PCR, and the TCRdb table lists in-frame clones only, not all of them. Here the sample spans tens of thousands of clones, 85% to 95% being singletons. Study-level findings and limits: Patient repertoires had restricted TRB V-J pairs and skewed V and J usage, most in Tregs. In CD3G-deficient patients, conventional CD4+ T cells were enriched for hydrophobic CDR3 residues at positions 6 and 7.

Autoimmunity was present in every CD3G-deficient patient, worse in two. Patients, 2 to 39 years old, had expanded memory T-cell proportions. CD4+ T cells were divided by sorting: CD25-high CD127-low Tregs, CD25-low CD127-high conventional cells. As for this clone: The target antigen is unknown.

The ends lost 2 bases at V and 5 bases at J; junction bases unmatched: 7. This CDR3 has 15 residues. The germline CDR1 and CDR2 sequences are MNHEY and SMNVEV (reference sequence). The chain carries TRBV27 and TRBJ2-3; TRBD1 matches 7 bases. Specimen: conventional CD4+ T cells sorted from blood. The receptor was derived from a young adult with CD3G deficiency. The CDR3 region is CASSLLDRVRDTQYF. As DNA, the CDR3 is TGTGCCAGCAGTTTACTTGACAGGGTCAGAGATACGCAGTATTTT.